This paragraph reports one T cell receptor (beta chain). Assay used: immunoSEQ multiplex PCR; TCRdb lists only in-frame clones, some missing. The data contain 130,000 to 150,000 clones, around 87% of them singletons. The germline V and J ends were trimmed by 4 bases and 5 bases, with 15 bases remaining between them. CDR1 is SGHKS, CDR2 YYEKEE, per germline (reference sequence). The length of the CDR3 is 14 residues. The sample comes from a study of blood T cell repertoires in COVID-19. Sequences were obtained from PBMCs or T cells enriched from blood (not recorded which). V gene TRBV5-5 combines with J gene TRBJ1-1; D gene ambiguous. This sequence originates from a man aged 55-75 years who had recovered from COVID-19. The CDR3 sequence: CASSRLQRPTEAFF. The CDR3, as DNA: TGTGCCAGCAGCCGCTTGCAGAGGCCGACTGAAGCTTTCTTT.